Following are 17 T cell receptor beta chains from one sample sequenced in a study of T cell responses to AZD1222 COVID-19 vaccine. Produced via immunoSEQ multiplex PCR; TCRdb's table is partial and in-frame only. This repertoire shows around 140,000 clones, 85% to 90% found once; its top ten account for roughly 1.7%. The source was peripheral blood, collected on day 0 of AZD1222 vaccination. All receptors derive from an adult in good health.

The rearrangement links TRBV7-9 to TRBJ1-1; TRBD1 agrees at 8 bases. Germline CDR1 SEHNR, CDR2 FQNEAQ (reference sequence). The CDR3 sequence is 15 residues long. The junction had 8 bases not matched to a gene; V was cut back by 4 bases and J by 4 bases. DNA of the CDR3: TGTGCCAGCAGCTGGCAGGGGGCGCTTCGCACTGAAGCTTTCTTT. It yields the protein CASSWQGALRTEAFF.

The chain employs TRBV11-2 and TRBJ2-7; possible D gene TRBD1, 6 bases. This CDR3 is 13 amino acids long. Germline CDR1 is SGHAT and CDR2 is FQNNGV. V was pared by 7 bases and J by 0 bases, with 10 bases between. The CDR3 sequence: CASIGGSSYEQYF. DNA for the CDR3: TGTGCCAGCATAGGGGGAAGCTCCTACGAGCAGTACTTC.

This chain uses TRBV9 with TRBJ2-2, with D possibly TRBD1 on 6 matching bases. CDR3 length: 12 residues. V gave up 7 bases and J gave up 6 bases, with 10 bases separating them. Germline loops: CDR1 SGDLS, CDR2 YYNGEE. CDR3 protein: CASAGDPGELFF. CDR3 DNA sequence: TGTGCCAGCGCAGGGGACCCCGGGGAGCTGTTTTTT.

The CDR3, as DNA: TGTGCCAGCAGCAGCCCGTACCAAGAGACCCAGTACTTC. Encoded protein: CASSSPYQETQYF. The chain uses TRBV9 and TRBJ2-5; D is ambiguous. The V end was cut by 4 bases, the J end by 0 bases, with 7 bases between. The length of the CDR3 is 13 residues. Germline V gives CDR1 SGDLS, CDR2 YYNGEE.

The chain recombines TRBV27 with TRBJ2-6, with D possibly TRBD2 on 5 matching bases. Trimming left V 5 bases short and J 2 bases short, with 7 bases between. This CDR3 has 14 amino acids. Per germline, CDR1 MNHEY and CDR2 SMNVEV (reference sequence). The CDR3 reads CASSTRTGANVLTF. CDR3 nucleotide sequence: TGTGCCAGCAGTACTAGGACTGGGGCCAACGTCCTGACTTTC.

The V call is TRBV5-6, the J call TRBJ2-3, with 9 bases matching TRBD1. Looked up from germline, CDR1 is SGHDT and CDR2 is YYEEEE. The CDR3 is 17 amino acids. V lost 5 bases, J lost 3 bases, and 13 bases stayed unmatched. The CDR3 nucleotides read TGTGCCAGCAGACCAACCCGGAACAGGGGGCTAACAGATACGCAGTATTTT. Protein sequence: CASRPTRNRGLTDTQYF.

CDR3 amino acids: CASSPDVAGVAHTQYF. CDR3 nucleotides: TGTGCCAGCAGCCCAGACGTTGCGGGAGTGGCTCATACGCAGTATTTT. The chain has TRBV7-9 and TRBJ2-3, with 7 bases matching TRBD2. The CDR3 runs 16 residues. The V segment lost 5 bases and the J segment 7 bases; nucleotides outside the gene matches: 15. CDR1 and CDR2 from the germline V gene are SEHNR and FQNEAQ (reference sequence).

This rearrangement joins TRBV19 to TRBJ2-5; D remains ambiguous. The germline gives CDR1 LNHDA, CDR2 SQIVND (reference sequence). Trimming left V 4 bases short and J 5 bases short, with 14 bases between. This CDR3 comprises 14 residues. CDR3 in DNA: TGTGCCAGTAGTAGGTTTGGGGTTGAGGAGACCCAGTACTTC. The encoded protein is CASSRFGVEETQYF.

The chain employs TRBV30 and TRBJ2-4; D ambiguous. Germline V gene lookup returns CDR1 GTSNPN and CDR2 SVGIG (reference sequence). The CDR3 contains 14 residues. Trimming shortened V by 3 bases and J by 0 bases, and 9 bases separated the two germline ends. The CDR3 DNA follows: TGTGCCTGGAGGAACATTCTAGCCAAAAACATTCAGTACTTC. Protein product: CAWRNILAKNIQYF.

The CDR3 coding sequence is TGTGCCAGCAGTTTTATGGGGTTGAGGGGCAATGAGCAGTTCTTC. This gives the protein CASSFMGLRGNEQFF. V usage is TRBV27 and J usage is TRBJ2-1; D possibly matches TRBD1 or TRBD2 (5 bases each). V was shortened by 3 bases and J by 6 bases, with 15 bases between the two germline ends. The CDR3 length is 15 residues. Germline V CDR1 and CDR2: MNHEY, SMNVEV (reference sequence).

This chain joins TRBV2 and TRBJ2-1, with D perhaps matching TRBD2 (6 bases). The V and J ends lost 6 bases and 7 bases respectively, with 13 bases between them. Germline CDR1 and CDR2: SNHLY and FYNNEI. This CDR3 contains 13 residues. CDR3 amino acids: CASRREAGNEQFF. The CDR3 coding sequence is TGTGCCAGCAGGAGGGAGGCTGGGAATGAGCAGTTCTTC.

In this sample, this clone turned up once. This sequence joins TRBV27 and TRBJ1-5, with D perhaps TRBD1 (5 bases). CDR1 MNHEY and CDR2 SMNVEV come from the germline V gene (reference sequence). Trimming removed 4 bases at V and 0 bases at J, with 10 bases between. The CDR3 has 15 amino acids. CDR3: CASSYTGASNQPQHF. The CDR3 DNA is TGTGCCAGCAGTTACACAGGAGCTAGCAATCAGCCCCAGCATTTT.

This sequence joins TRBV24-1 and TRBJ2-1, with 7 bases matching TRBD2. Germline-derived CDR1 and CDR2 are KGHDR and SFDVKD. CDR3 size: 12 residues. With 5 bases clipped from V and 9 bases from J, the junction kept 3 bases outside the gene matches. The CDR3 bases are TGTGCCACCAGTGGAGGGGAGGGTGAGCAGTTCTTC. Protein product: CATSGGEGEQFF.

The chain is built from TRBV28 and TRBJ2-1, with D possibly being TRBD1 (6 bases). The CDR3 extends over 14 amino acids. Deletions cut 1 base from V and 8 bases from J, with 12 bases between. CDR1 MDHEN and CDR2 SYDVKM come from the germline V gene. The CDR3 nucleotides are TGTGCCAGCAGTTTATCGACAGGTCCCGATGAGCAGTTCTTC. Translating gives CASSLSTGPDEQFF.

J is TRBJ1-3 and V is TRBV3-1 (or the pseudogene TRBV3-2), with D perhaps matching TRBD1 (5 bases). The V gene lost 2 bases and the J gene lost 0 bases, with 8 bases spanning the gap. From germline, CDR1 is LGHDT and CDR2 YNNKEL (reference sequence). The CDR3 is made up of 15 amino acids. CDR3 protein: CASSQWGGSGNTIYF. The CDR3 DNA reads as TGTGCCAGCAGCCAATGGGGGGGCTCTGGAAACACCATATATTTT.

The chain links TRBV7-8 to TRBJ2-2; D possibly corresponds to TRBD2 (6 bases). This CDR3 region has 15 residues. V lost 0 bases to trimming and J lost 2 bases, with 7 bases between them. Germline CDR1 and CDR2: SGHVS and FQNEAQ. The DNA of the CDR3 is TGTGCCAGCAGCTTAGCAGGGACTAACACCGGGGAGCTGTTTTTT. Residues: CASSLAGTNTGELFF.

The chain has TRBV5-6 and TRBJ1-3; D remains unclear. The V and J ends lost 4 bases and 9 bases respectively, with 17 bases between them. The CDR3 is 14 amino acids. Germline V gene data show CDR1 as SGHDT and CDR2 as YYEEEE. DNA for the CDR3: TGTGCCAGCAGCGAGCCAAGAGCAATGGGCACCATATATTTT. Its protein is CASSEPRAMGTIYF.